One sample yielded the 27 T cell receptor beta chains listed below, sequenced in a study of T cells expressing NK-cell markers. From its re-call of the 5' RACE reads, TCRdb lists each CDR3 protein once, without DNA. The sample includes about 460,000 distinct CDR3 sequences. Specimen: blood T cells: a sorted CD56 or NKG2C T cell subset, CD4+ or CD8+ T cells, or bulk PBMC T cells (not recorded which). Receptor source: a woman aged 50 to 65 in good health.

The chain joins TRBV5-6 to TRBJ2-7; TCRdb lists TRBD1, though no DNA is available to test this call. The CDR3 is 15 residues long. The germline V gene encodes CDR1 SGHDT and CDR2 YYEEEE. The CDR3 protein is CASSLAGLGPYEQYF.

The V and J genes are TRBV11-2 and TRBJ1-2; TCRdb's D call, TRBD1, is unchecked because there is no DNA. CDR1 and CDR2 (germline): SGHAT, FQNNGV. The CDR3 consists of 14 residues. The CDR3 loop is CASSHLGGSFGYTF.

This chain joins TRBV7-3 and TRBJ2-1; the D call of TRBD2 rests on TCRdb alone, since no DNA is present to check it. This CDR3 region has 15 residues. Per the germline V gene, CDR1 is SGHTA and CDR2 is FQGTGA. CDR3: CASSRPGSGRNEQFF. The complete variable domain, with remaining parts taken from reference TRBV7-3 and TRBJ2-1, reads GAGVSQTPSNKVTEKGKYVELRCDPISGHTALYWYRQSLGQGPEFLIYFQGTGAADDSGLPNDRFFAVRPEGSVSTLKIQRTERGDSAVYLCASSRPGSGRNEQFFGPGTRLTVL.

The chain uses TRBV12-3 or TRBV12-4 and TRBJ2-4. This CDR3 has 14 residues. CDR3 sequence: CASTSSGVKNIQYF.

The chain joins TRBV29-1 to TRBJ2-1; TCRdb calls TRBD2, which cannot be checked without DNA. Germline assignment: CDR1 SQVTM and CDR2 ANQGSEA. The CDR3 extends over 12 amino acids. The CDR3 spells CSAGLSGNEQFF.

The chain employs TRBV7-9 and TRBJ1-3; lacking DNA, the TRBD1 call made by TCRdb goes unchecked. Germline assignment: CDR1 SEHNR and CDR2 FQNEAQ (reference sequence). The CDR3 is 16 residues long. CDR3 protein: CASSSNRASSGNTIYF.

The V call is TRBV11-2, the J call TRBJ2-1; the TCRdb D gene call, TRBD1, has no DNA to confirm it. The CDR3 contains 16 residues. Per the germline V gene, CDR1 is SGHAT and CDR2 is FQNNGV. This CDR3 reads CASSIRLGAVYNEQFF. Full variable domain (rest looked up from reference TRBV11-2 and TRBJ2-1): EAGVAQSPRYKIIEKRQSVAFWCNPISGHATLYWYQQILGQGPKLLIQFQNNGVVDDSQLPKDRFSAERLKGVDSTLKIQPAKLEDSAVYLCASSIRLGAVYNEQFFGPGTRLTVL.

The chain has TRBV5-1 and TRBJ2-7; lacking DNA, the TRBD1 call made by TCRdb goes unchecked. The CDR3 extends over 15 amino acids. Germline CDR1 reads SGHRS; CDR2 reads YFSETQ. CDR3 in amino acids: CASSPRPGGLEEQYF.

V is TRBV3-1 and J is TRBJ2-2. CDR3 length: 17 residues. Germline V gene lookup returns CDR1 LGHDT and CDR2 YNNKEL (reference sequence). CDR3 protein: CASSQEKAAANTGELFF.

V usage is TRBV12-3 or TRBV12-4 and J usage is TRBJ2-5; there is no DNA to check the TCRdb D call of TRBD2. The CDR3 has 12 residues. The CDR3 protein is CASSLTGGGRYF.

The chain combines TRBV27 with TRBJ2-4; checking the TCRdb D call of TRBD1 is not possible without DNA. Germline loops: CDR1 MNHEY, CDR2 SMNVEV (reference sequence). CDR3 length equals 16 residues. CDR3 residues: CASSPFRGETKNIQYF.

The chain's CDR3 is CASSVASQFDNEQFF. The genes are TRBV9 and TRBJ2-1. This CDR3 region has 15 residues. Germline V gene sequence: CDR1 SGDLS, CDR2 YYNGEE.

The chain has TRBV12-3 or TRBV12-4 and TRBJ2-3; TCRdb's D call, TRBD2, is unchecked because there is no DNA. The CDR3 loop spans 17 amino acids. The CDR3 is CASSLATLAGGPDTQYF.

The rearrangement links TRBV2 to TRBJ2-2. CDR1 and CDR2 (germline): SNHLY, FYNNEI. The CDR3 sequence is 13 residues long. The CDR3 region is CASSAQMGGELFF.

This chain connects TRBV5-1 to TRBJ1-1. The CDR3 is 18 residues long. From germline, CDR1 is SGHRS and CDR2 YFSETQ. The CDR3 region is CASSPVSGLGHMNTEAFF.

This sequence joins TRBV7-2 and TRBJ1-3; TCRdb outputs TRBD1, but without DNA this stays unchecked. The CDR3 consists of 17 residues. Looked up from germline, CDR1 is SGHTA and CDR2 is FQGNSA. CDR3 residues: CASSLKGRGANRDTIYF.

This chain links TRBV11-2 with TRBJ2-3; TCRdb designates TRBD1, a call that cannot be tested without DNA. Per germline, CDR1 SGHAT and CDR2 FQNNGV. This CDR3 has 13 residues. The CDR3 is CASSFLPGDTQYF.

The rearrangement uses TRBV24-1 and TRBJ2-5; TCRdb picks TRBD1, but there is no DNA to check that call. The CDR3 sequence is 13 residues long. The germline CDR1 and CDR2 sequences are KGHDR and SFDVKD. The CDR3 protein is CATLSGGAKTQYF.

The chain is built from TRBV5-1 and TRBJ2-1; TCRdb designates TRBD2, a call that cannot be tested without DNA. The CDR3 loop spans 15 amino acids. From germline, CDR1 is SGHRS and CDR2 YFSETQ. The CDR3 spells CASSLRREGIDEQFF. Drawing the rest from reference TRBV5-1 and TRBJ2-1, the complete variable domain is KAGVTQTPRYLIKTRGQQVTLSCSPISGHRSVSWYQQTPGQGLQFLFEYFSETQRNKGNFPGRFSGRQFSNSRSEMNVSTLELGDSALYLCASSLRREGIDEQFFGPGTRLTVL.

The chain joins TRBV5-1 to TRBJ2-1; TCRdb selects TRBD2, and the lack of DNA leaves this call unchecked. This CDR3 is built from 16 residues. The V gene's germline CDR1 is SGHRS and CDR2 YFSETQ. CDR3 region: CASSLVGGALDNEQFF. The full variable domain, completed using reference TRBV5-1 and TRBJ2-1, is KAGVTQTPRYLIKTRGQQVTLSCSPISGHRSVSWYQQTPGQGLQFLFEYFSETQRNKGNFPGRFSGRQFSNSRSEMNVSTLELGDSALYLCASSLVGGALDNEQFFGPGTRLTVL.

CDR3 sequence reads: CASSYAGTSADTQYF. The chain has TRBV3-1 and TRBJ2-3; TCRdb names TRBD2, which stays unverified in the absence of DNA. The CDR3 runs to 15 residues. Per germline, CDR1 LGHDT and CDR2 YNNKEL (reference sequence).

The CDR3 region is CASSSRVGYTF. The V gene is TRBV7-2, the J gene TRBJ1-2; without DNA, the TCRdb call of TRBD1 cannot be checked. The V gene's germline CDR1 is SGHTA and CDR2 FQGNSA. The CDR3 length is 11 residues.

The chain combines TRBV10-3 with TRBJ2-7; as DNA is missing, the TRBD2 call by TCRdb cannot be tested. CDR1 is ENHRY and CDR2 is SYGVKD in the germline V gene. This CDR3 is 16 amino acids long. CDR3 in amino acids: CAISGHPSRVSYEQYF.

CDR3: CASSLGDSNTGELFF. The J gene is TRBJ2-2, the V gene TRBV4-2. Germline V gene sequence: CDR1 LGHNA, CDR2 YNFKEQ. The CDR3 totals 15 residues.

The genes are TRBV5-1 and TRBJ2-1; TCRdb's assignment of TRBD1 cannot be checked, as there is no DNA. CDR3 length: 13 residues. Germline V gene lookup returns CDR1 SGHRS and CDR2 YFSETQ. The CDR3 spells CASRFRTDDEQFF.

The chain carries TRBV10-3 and TRBJ2-3; the D gene TCRdb calls, TRBD2, cannot be checked with no DNA. Germline lookup yields CDR1 ENHRY and CDR2 SYGVKD. This CDR3 has 11 residues. CDR3: CAMGGADTQYF.

The rearrangement uses TRBV12-5 and TRBJ2-6; the D call from TCRdb, TRBD1, cannot be confirmed without DNA. The CDR3 is 18 amino acids. Germline loops: CDR1 LGHNT, CDR2 FRNRAP. CDR3 protein: CASALGGRVGAGANVLTF.